What follows are 4 T cell receptor beta chains derived from one specimen sequenced in a study of blood T cells in healthy people across ages. A second PCR, run for roughly 7 to 12 cycles, used a sample-barcoded 5' primer plus a J-beta primer mix. MiXCR, run by TCRdb on the 5' RACE reads, gives a single entry per CDR3 protein. The sample shows about 680,000 distinct CDR3 sequences, approximately 49% of them seen only once. Input material: blood. These receptors were taken from a woman aged 55-69 years in good health.

Concerning this clonotype itself: At one end the junction does not follow the germline gene, possibly because of a read error. V usage is TRBV4-2 and J usage is TRBJ2-5, with D possibly called TRBD1 or TRBD2 (5 bases each). Germline V gene data show CDR1 as LGHNA and CDR2 as YNFKEQ. The CDR3 loop spans 14 amino acids. CDR3 sequence (DNA): TGTGCCAGCAGCCAAGATCTTGGCAGGGACGAGCAGTGCTTC. As protein: CASSQDLGRDEQCF.

The V and J genes are TRBV29-1 and TRBJ2-1; tentative D call: TRBD1 (6 bases). The better agreement between TRBJ2-7 and the DNA end casts doubt on the J call. CDR1 SQVTM and CDR2 ANQGSEA come from the germline V gene. The CDR3 runs to 16 residues. CDR3 sequence reads: CSGYRDFRSSYNEQYF. The DNA for the CDR3 is TGCAGCGGCTACAGGGATTTTAGGAGCTCCTACAATGAGCAGTACTTC.

This chain links TRBV29-1 with TRBJ1-4; 8 nucleotides line up with TRBD1. Trimming removed 4 bases from V and 7 bases from J; junction bases left unmatched: 8. Germline V gene data show CDR1 as SQVTM and CDR2 as ANQGSEA. The length of the CDR3 is 14 residues. The CDR3 DNA reads as TGCAGCGTTGCAGGGGGGGACAGGTTTGAAAAACTGTTTTTT. Protein sequence: CSVAGGDRFEKLFF.

The chain carries TRBV5-1 and TRBJ1-2; no definite D call. This CDR3 contains 14 residues. Looked up from germline, CDR1 is SGHRS and CDR2 is YFSETQ. V shed 0 bases and J shed 5 bases, with 11 bases lying between them. In DNA form, the CDR3 reads TGCGCCAGCAGCTTGGGTGTATCCGGGTATGGCTACACCTTC. As protein: CASSLGVSGYGYTF.